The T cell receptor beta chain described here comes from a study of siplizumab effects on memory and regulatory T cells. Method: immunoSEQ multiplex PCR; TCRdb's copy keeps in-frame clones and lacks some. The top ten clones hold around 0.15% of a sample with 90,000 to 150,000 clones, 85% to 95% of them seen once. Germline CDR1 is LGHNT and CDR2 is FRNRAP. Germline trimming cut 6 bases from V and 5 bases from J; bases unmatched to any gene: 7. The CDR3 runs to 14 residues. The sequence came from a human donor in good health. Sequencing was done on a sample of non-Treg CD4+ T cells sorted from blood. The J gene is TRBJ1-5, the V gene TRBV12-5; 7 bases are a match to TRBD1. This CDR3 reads CASGEQGPDQPQHF. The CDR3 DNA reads TGTGCTAGTGGGGAACAGGGGCCGGATCAGCCCCAGCATTTT. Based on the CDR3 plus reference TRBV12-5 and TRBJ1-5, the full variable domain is DARVTQTPRHKVTEMGQEVTMRCQPILGHNTVFWYRQTMMQGLELLAYFRNRAPLDDSGMPKDRFSAEMPDATLATLKIQPSEPRDSAVYFCASGEQGPDQPQHFGDGTRLSIL.